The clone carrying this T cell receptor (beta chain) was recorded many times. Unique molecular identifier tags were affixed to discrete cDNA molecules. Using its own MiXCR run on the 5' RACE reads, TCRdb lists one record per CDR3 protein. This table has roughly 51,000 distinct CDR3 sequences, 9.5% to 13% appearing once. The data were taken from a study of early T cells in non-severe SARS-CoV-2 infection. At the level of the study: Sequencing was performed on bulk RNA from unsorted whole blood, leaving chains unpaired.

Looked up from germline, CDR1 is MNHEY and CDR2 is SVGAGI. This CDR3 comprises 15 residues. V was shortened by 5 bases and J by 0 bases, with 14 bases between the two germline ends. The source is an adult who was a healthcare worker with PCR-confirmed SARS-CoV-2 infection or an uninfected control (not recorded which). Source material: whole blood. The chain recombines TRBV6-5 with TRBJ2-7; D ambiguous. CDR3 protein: CASSPDITPSYEQYF. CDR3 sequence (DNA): TGTGCCAGCAGTCCGGATATTACACCCTCCTACGAGCAGTACTTC.